What follows are 6 T cell receptor beta chains derived from one specimen sequenced in a study of T cell responses to AZD1222 COVID-19 vaccine. This table comes from immunoSEQ multiplex PCR, and its TCRdb copy is limited to in-frame clones, with some not included. The data hold some 98,000 clones, with about 88% observed a single time. This specimen consisted of peripheral blood, obtained on day 0 of AZD1222 vaccination. These receptors were obtained from an adult in good health.

The chain combines TRBV29-1 with TRBJ2-5; D ambiguous. Germline V gives CDR1 SQVTM, CDR2 ANQGSEA. This CDR3 is 13 amino acids long. V was cut by 5 bases and J by 3 bases, with 13 bases left in between. CDR3 DNA: TGCAGCGTTAACCGGGCAGAGAAAGAGACCCAGTACTTC. It encodes CSVNRAEKETQYF.

V is TRBV5-1 and J is TRBJ1-2; 7 bases map to TRBD1. The CDR3 contains 16 residues. With V trimmed by 1 base and J by 8 bases, 14 bases remained unmatched. Per germline, CDR1 SGHRS and CDR2 YFSETQ. CDR3 region: CASSLRLRQGVEGYTF. The CDR3 DNA sequence: TGCGCCAGCAGCTTGAGGCTACGACAGGGAGTTGAAGGCTACACCTTC.

The J gene is TRBJ2-5, the V gene TRBV12-3 or TRBV12-4, with a tentative D call TRBD2 (5 bases). V was shortened by 11 bases and J by 2 bases, with 12 bases between the two germline ends. The CDR3 contains 12 residues. CDR3 DNA: TGTGCCTCGCTCTTAGCGCAAGAGACCCAGTACTTC. Protein sequence: CASLLAQETQYF.

This chain joins TRBV28 and TRBJ1-6; D gene uncertain. Deletions cut 1 base from V and 10 bases from J, with 14 bases between. Germline CDR1 MDHEN, CDR2 SYDVKM. The CDR3 contains 15 residues. CDR3 DNA: TGTGCCAGCAGTTTATCGAGGGCAGGTAGATCACCCCTCCACTTT. Translating it yields CASSLSRAGRSPLHF.

The CDR3 region has the DNA TGTGCCAGCAGCTCTCTTCCTAGCGGGGTCTCTGGGGCCAACGTCCTGACTTTC. Its translation is CASSSLPSGVSGANVLTF. The chain couples TRBV7-2 to TRBJ2-6; 9 positions match TRBD2. Looked up from germline, CDR1 is SGHTA and CDR2 is FQGNSA. The CDR3 has 18 amino acids. The J segment lost 0 bases and the V segment lost 4 bases, leaving 7 bases of the junction unmatched.

V is TRBV7-9 and J is TRBJ2-3; perhaps TRBD1 as D (5 bases). This CDR3 has 15 amino acids. The V and J ends lost 0 bases and 4 bases respectively, with 11 bases between them. Germline-derived CDR1 and CDR2 are SEHNR and FQNEAQ (reference sequence). The CDR3 is CASSLARSGPDTQYF. Written as DNA, the CDR3 is TGTGCCAGCAGCTTAGCGCGCTCAGGGCCAGATACGCAGTATTTT.